This entry concerns a single T cell receptor (beta chain). No cognate antigen has been identified for it. Base qualities are not at hand, and no much larger clone is one base apart. The entry originates in a study of identical twins (dated by TCRdb to 2016 to 2018). Notes on the research overall: To test whether fetal clonotypes persist, this study deep-sequenced TCR alpha and beta repertoires from monozygotic twins, from unrelated adults of various ages, and from cord blood. To rule out contamination, replicate twin experiments were performed at different times with different library preparation protocols.

Taken from the germline V gene, the CDR1 and CDR2 loops are LGHNT and FRNRAP. Germline trimming: 9 bases from V, 2 bases from J; junction bases outside gene matches: 9. The CDR3 covers 14 residues, taking in both the cysteine and the phenylalanine. Just the 42-base CDR3 DNA is kept, in frame starting at base 1. Receptor libraries were prepared by 5' RACE. Sequencing instrument: Illumina HiSeq 2000. Template switching introduced a universal primer binding site; the final cDNA contained a unique molecular identifier, enabling accurate counting of TCR cDNA molecules. First-strand cDNA for TCR alpha and beta chains was synthesized from specific primers in the conserved constant-segment region. To control for contamination, every cDNA library carried two barcodes: a SMART-Mk sample barcode plus Illumina barcodes. TruSeq adapter sequences along with Illumina sample barcodes were introduced in two successive PCR steps. The TCR alpha and beta cDNA libraries were sequenced on the Illumina HiSeq platform using custom primers. In the authors' own workflow: Unique molecular identifiers were extracted from raw reads with MiGEC, and CDR3 positions were determined with MiXCR. Recombination models were inferred per individual with the repgenHMM and IGoR tools using an EM algorithm. Shared clonotype analysis was performed with the tcR package in R, normalizing sharing by the product of cloneset sizes. Out-of-frame nonproductive sequences were analyzed to study raw recombination free of thymic and clonal selection effects. The public reads were quality trimmed at Q25 with fastp and then assembled into clones with MiXCR by TCRdb, keeping productive beta chains. Each record represents a unique CDR3 protein, reported with the most common genes and DNA among its rows. TCRdb, rather than the study authors, made the V and J calls. Counted in this sample were around 470,000 distinct CDR3 sequences; approximately 14% of them appeared once. The ten largest make up roughly 0.56% of the sample.

On the study overall, not on this receptor specifically: In beta out-of-frame sequences, excess twin sharing was weaker, because having fewer shared sequences lowered the signal-to-noise ratio. Invariant T cells such as MAIT and iNKT could partly confound zero-insertion analyses, although diverse VJ usage argued against such confounding for most clonotypes. In monozygotic twins, recombination models systematically underestimated out-of-frame TCR alpha sharing, but the models matched the sharing seen between unrelated individuals. Fewer insertions were carried by abundant cord blood beta clonotypes, a similar but weaker trend appeared in young adult naive repertoires, and no such trend appeared in memory repertoires. Conclusions relied on cross-sectional statistical analysis, since the same donors could not be followed over many years. Compared with coincidental sharing between unrelated individuals, an excess of low generation-probability sequences was observed among out-of-frame TCR alpha sequences shared between twins.

All donors were healthy Caucasians. The twin cohort consisted of three pairs of female monozygotic twins, all aged roughly 18 to 30 years. Positive isolation kits from Invitrogen were used to isolate the CD4+ and CD8+ T cell populations. These same records also appear under a second study, on yellow fever vaccine responses in identical twins. As that second study puts it: According to the authors, the vaccine-induced T cell response in identical twins seemed to be partly convergent and partly specific to each individual. In the study, vaccine-responding T cell clones were precisely tracked in identical twins.

The sequenced sample consisted of CD4+ T cells sorted from blood. Recombination connected TRBV12-5 to TRBJ1-2; 7 middle bases align to TRBD1. The receptor was isolated from a woman between 18 and 30 years old in good health. The DNA sequence follows: TGTGCTAGACCCAGGGACAGAGAAAACTATGGCTACACCTTC. This gives the protein CARPRDRENYGYTF.